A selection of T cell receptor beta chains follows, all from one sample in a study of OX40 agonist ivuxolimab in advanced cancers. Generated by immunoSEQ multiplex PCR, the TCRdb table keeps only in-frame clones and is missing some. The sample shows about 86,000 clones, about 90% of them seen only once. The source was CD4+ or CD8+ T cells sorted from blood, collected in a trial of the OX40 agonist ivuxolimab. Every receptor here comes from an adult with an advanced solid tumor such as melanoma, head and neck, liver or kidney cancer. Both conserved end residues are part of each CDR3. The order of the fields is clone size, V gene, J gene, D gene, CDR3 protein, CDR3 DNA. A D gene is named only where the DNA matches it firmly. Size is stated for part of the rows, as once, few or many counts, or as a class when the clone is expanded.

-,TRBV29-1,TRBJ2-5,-,CSFRVGAETQYF,TGCAGCTTCAGGGTGGGGGCCGAGACCCAGTACTTC
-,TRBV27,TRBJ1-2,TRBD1,CASGNKARGLDGYTF,TGTGCCAGCGGAAACAAGGCGAGGGGGCTCGATGGCTACACCTTC
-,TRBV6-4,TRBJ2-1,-,CASSSGQRGWNEQFF,TGTGCCAGCAGTTCAGGACAGCGTGGATGGAATGAGCAGTTCTTC
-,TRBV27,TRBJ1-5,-,CASSHPGAPQHF,TGTGCCAGCAGTCACCCCGGCGCGCCCCAGCATTTT
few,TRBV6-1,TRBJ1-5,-,CASSETLRQPQHF,TGTGCCAGCAGTGAAACCCTTCGGCAGCCCCAGCATTTT
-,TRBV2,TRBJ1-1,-,CASSRIVYTEAFF,TGTGCCAGCAGTCGGATCGTTTACACTGAAGCTTTCTTT
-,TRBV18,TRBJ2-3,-,CASSPPSGSSTDTQYF,TGTGCCAGCTCACCCCCCTCAGGATCTAGCACAGATACGCAGTATTTT
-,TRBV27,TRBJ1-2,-,CASGQGPWYGYTF,TGTGCCAGCGGACAAGGACCGTGGTATGGCTACACCTTC
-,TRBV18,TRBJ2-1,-,CASSPSTSNEQFF,TGTGCCAGCTCACCATCTACTAGCAATGAGCAGTTCTTC
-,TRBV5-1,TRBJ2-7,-,CASSPLTGGGSEQYF,TGCGCCAGCTCCCCCCTGACAGGAGGAGGAAGCGAGCAGTACTTC
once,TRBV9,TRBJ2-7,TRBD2,CASSVGDSGRSYEQYF,TGTGCCAGCAGCGTAGGGGATAGCGGGAGGAGCTACGAGCAGTACTTC
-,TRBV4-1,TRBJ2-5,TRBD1,CASSQPGTGKETQYF,TGCGCCAGCAGCCAACCCGGGACAGGGAAAGAGACCCAGTACTTC
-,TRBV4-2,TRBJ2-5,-,CASSRLGGETQYF,TGTGCCAGCAGCCGTCTAGGGGGGGAGACCCAGTACTTC
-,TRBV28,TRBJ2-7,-,CASSSRGSYEQYF,TGTGCCAGCAGTTCGAGGGGGAGCTACGAGCAGTACTTC
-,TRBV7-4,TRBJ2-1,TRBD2,CASSISSGSHREQFF,TGTGCCAGCAGCATCTCTAGCGGGAGTCATCGTGAGCAGTTCTTC
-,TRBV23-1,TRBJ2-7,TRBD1,CASSLDRGTGGDRQYF,TGCGCCAGCAGTCTCGACAGAGGGACAGGGGGCGACCGGCAGTACTTC
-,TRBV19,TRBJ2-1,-,CASSTDIYNEQFF,TGTGCCAGTAGTACGGACATCTACAATGAGCAGTTCTTC
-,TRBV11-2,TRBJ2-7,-,CASRSGFGIPSYEQYF,TGTGCCAGCAGATCCGGGTTCGGGATTCCCTCCTACGAGCAGTACTTC
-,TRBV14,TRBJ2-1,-,CASSQDKERLSSYNEQFF,TGTGCCAGCAGCCAAGATAAGGAAAGGCTCAGCTCCTACAATGAGCAGTTCTTC
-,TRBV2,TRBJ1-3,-,CASEGFQGRLVGNTIYF,TGTGCCAGCGAGGGATTCCAAGGGAGGTTGGTTGGAAACACCATATATTTT
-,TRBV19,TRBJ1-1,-,CASSIPWGRNTEAFF,TGTGCCAGTAGTATACCGTGGGGGCGGAACACTGAAGCTTTCTTT
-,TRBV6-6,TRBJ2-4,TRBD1,CASSYLGQGNIQYF,TGTGCCAGCAGTTACTTGGGACAGGGTAACATTCAGTACTTC
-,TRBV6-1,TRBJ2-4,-,CASSAPGHRNIQYF,TGTGCCAGCAGTGCGCCGGGACACCGAAACATTCAGTACTTC
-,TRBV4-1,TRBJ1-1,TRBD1,CASSQEGGPTGTGGRTEAFF,TGCGCCAGCAGCCAAGAGGGGGGGCCGACCGGGACAGGGGGCCGTACTGAAGCTTTCTTT
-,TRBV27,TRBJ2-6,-,CASTSGANVLTF,TGTGCCAGCACATCTGGGGCCAACGTCCTGACTTTC
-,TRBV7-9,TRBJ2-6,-,CASSRGQGSGANVLTF,TGTGCCAGCAGTCGCGGGCAAGGCTCTGGGGCCAACGTCCTGACTTTC
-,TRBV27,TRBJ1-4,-,CASSFSMAGEKLFF,TGTGCCAGCAGTTTTTCGATGGCGGGTGAAAAACTGTTTTTT
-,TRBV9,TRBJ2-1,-,CASNPGAASYNEQFF,TGTGCCAGCAACCCTGGGGCAGCTTCCTACAATGAGCAGTTCTTC
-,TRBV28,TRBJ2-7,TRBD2,CASTQTSGSEREQYF,TGTGCCAGTACCCAGACTAGCGGGAGCGAACGCGAGCAGTACTTC
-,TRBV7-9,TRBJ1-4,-,CASSLSSDGEKLFF,TGTGCCAGCAGCTTATCCTCGGATGGGGAAAAACTGTTTTTT
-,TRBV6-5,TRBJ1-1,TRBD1,CASLSTGWAEAFF,TGTGCCAGCTTGTCGACAGGGTGGGCTGAAGCTTTCTTT
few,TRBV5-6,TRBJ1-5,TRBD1,CASSSRPGQNQPQHF,TGTGCCAGCAGCTCCAGACCGGGACAGAATCAGCCCCAGCATTTT
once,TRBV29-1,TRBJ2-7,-,CSVEGQPYEQYF,TGCAGCGTTGAAGGACAGCCCTACGAGCAGTACTTC
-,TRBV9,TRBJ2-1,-,CASSPRDSRQNEQFF,TGTGCCAGCAGCCCACGCGACTCCCGGCAGAATGAGCAGTTCTTC
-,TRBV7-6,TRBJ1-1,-,CASSSGTEAFF,TGTGCCAGCAGCTCTGGCACTGAAGCTTTCTTT
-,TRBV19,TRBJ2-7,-,CASSSFASPDYEQYF,TGTGCCAGTAGTAGTTTTGCGAGTCCAGACTACGAGCAGTACTTC
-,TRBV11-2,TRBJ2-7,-,CASSLDQVRTGYPYEQYF,TGTGCCAGCAGCTTAGATCAGGTCAGAACAGGCTACCCCTACGAGCAGTACTTC
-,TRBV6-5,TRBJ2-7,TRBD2,CASSYRLAGSYEQYF,TGTGCCAGCAGTTACCGACTAGCGGGCTCCTACGAGCAGTACTTC
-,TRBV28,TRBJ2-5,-,CASRNQETQYF,TGTGCCAGCAGGAACCAAGAGACCCAGTACTTC
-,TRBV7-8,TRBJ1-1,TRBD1,CASSLGQGANTEAFF,TGTGCCAGCAGCTTGGGGCAGGGGGCGAACACTGAAGCTTTCTTT
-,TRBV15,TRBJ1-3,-,CATSRDQGVWGNTIYF,TGTGCCACCAGCAGAGATCAAGGGGTGTGGGGAAACACCATATATTTT
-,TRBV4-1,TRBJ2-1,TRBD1,CASSQDFRDRQFF,TGCGCCAGCAGCCAAGATTTCCGGGACAGGCAGTTCTTC
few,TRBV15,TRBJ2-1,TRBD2,CATSRPDGAGGNNEQFF,TGTGCCACCAGCAGACCCGACGGGGCGGGAGGAAATAATGAGCAGTTCTTC
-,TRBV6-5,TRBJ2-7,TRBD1,CACGQGWYEQYF,TGTGCCTGCGGACAGGGCTGGTACGAGCAGTACTTC
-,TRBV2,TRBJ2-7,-,CASGSDEQYF,TGTGCCAGCGGGAGTGATGAGCAGTACTTC
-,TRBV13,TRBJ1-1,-,CASRWWGGNTEAFF,TGTGCCAGCAGATGGTGGGGGGGGAACACTGAAGCTTTCTTT
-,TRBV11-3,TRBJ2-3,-,CASSPRGPQPLDTQYF,TGTGCCAGCAGCCCCCGCGGGCCCCAACCTCTAGATACGCAGTATTTT
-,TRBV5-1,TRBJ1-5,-,CASSLGVYQPQHF,TGCGCCAGCAGCTTGGGAGTATATCAGCCCCAGCATTTT
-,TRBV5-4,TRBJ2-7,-,CASSLATGHEQYF,TGTGCCAGCAGCTTGGCTACTGGGCACGAGCAGTACTTC
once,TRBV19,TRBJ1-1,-,CASSIRRPGQEAFF,TGTGCCAGTAGTATAAGGCGACCAGGACAGGAAGCTTTCTTT
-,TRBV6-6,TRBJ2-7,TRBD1,CASSRQRDRNYEQYF,TGTGCCAGCAGTAGACAACGGGACAGAAATTACGAGCAGTACTTC
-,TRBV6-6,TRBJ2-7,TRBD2,CASSYLGGGRGYEQYF,TGTGCCAGCAGTTACTTAGGGGGCGGGAGGGGGTACGAGCAGTACTTC